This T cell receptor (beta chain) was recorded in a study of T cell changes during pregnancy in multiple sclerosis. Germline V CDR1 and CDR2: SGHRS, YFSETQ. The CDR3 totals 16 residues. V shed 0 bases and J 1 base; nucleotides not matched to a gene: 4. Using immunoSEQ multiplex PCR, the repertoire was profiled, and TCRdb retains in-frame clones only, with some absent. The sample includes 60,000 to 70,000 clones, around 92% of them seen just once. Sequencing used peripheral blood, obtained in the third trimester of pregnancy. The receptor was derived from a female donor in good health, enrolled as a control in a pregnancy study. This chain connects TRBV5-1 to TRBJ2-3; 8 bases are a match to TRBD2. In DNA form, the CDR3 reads TGCGCCAGCAGCTTGGCCTCGACTAGCGGCACAGATACGCAGTATTTT. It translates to CASSLASTSGTDTQYF.